The T cell receptor beta chain under discussion was sequenced for a study of T cell changes during pregnancy in multiple sclerosis. Clones were sequenced by immunoSEQ multiplex PCR, and TCRdb holds only the in-frame ones, with some missing. The profile shows about 39,000 clones, roughly 90% of them singletons. V was pared by 2 bases and J by 0 bases, with 11 bases of the junction left unmatched. This CDR3 spans 18 amino acids. The germline V gene has CDR1 SEHNR and CDR2 FQNEAQ (reference sequence). This sequence originates from a female donor with multiple sclerosis, enrolled in a pregnancy study. This specimen was CD8+ T cells from peripheral blood mononuclear cells, taken before pregnancy. The chain recombines TRBV7-9 with TRBJ2-3; 7 bases are shared with TRBD2. The CDR3 DNA is TGTGCCAGCAGCTTAACTAGGACTAGTGGAGTTAGCACAGATACGCAGTATTTT. This encodes CASSLTRTSGVSTDTQYF.